Below, 9 T cell receptor beta chains from the same sample are listed, as sequenced in a study of blood T cell repertoires in COVID-19. Assay used: immunoSEQ multiplex PCR; TCRdb lists only in-frame clones, some missing. The sample has about 92,000 clones; about 85% are singletons. Sequenced: peripheral blood. The receptors originated from an elderly man with acute or convalescent COVID-19.

This clone was seen a single time. CDR3 DNA: TGTGCCTGGAGTATAGTGACAGGGGTCGATCAGCCCCAGCATTTT. It is translated as CAWSIVTGVDQPQHF. The V call is TRBV30, the J call TRBJ1-5; 8 nucleotides align to TRBD1. CDR3 length equals 15 residues. V was clipped by 2 bases and J by 5 bases; unmatched bases: 8. CDR1 and CDR2 from the germline V gene are GTSNPN and SVGIG (reference sequence).

The rearrangement uses TRBV5-1 and TRBJ2-5, with D possibly TRBD1 on 8 matching bases. The CDR3 runs to 14 residues. The ends were cut back, 3 bases at V and 5 bases at J, with 14 bases in the middle. The germline CDR1 and CDR2 sequences are SGHRS and YFSETQ. The CDR3 region is CASSSTGGGETQYF. CDR3 DNA: TGCGCCAGCAGCTCCACAGGGGGAGGGGAGACCCAGTACTTC.

The V and J genes are TRBV12-3 or TRBV12-4 and TRBJ2-7, with no clear D. Trimming cost V 2 bases and J 4 bases, with 6 bases left between them. The CDR3 is made up of 12 amino acids. The CDR3 DNA reads TGTGCCAGCAGTTTACGACTTTACGAGCAGTACTTC. It codes for CASSLRLYEQYF.

The chain links TRBV7-2 to TRBJ1-5, with 7 bases aligning to TRBD1. Germline trimming cut 0 bases from V and 4 bases from J; bases unmatched to any gene: 0. The length of the CDR3 is 14 residues. CDR1 is SGHTA, CDR2 FQGNSA, per germline. The CDR3 region has the DNA TGTGCCAGCAGCTTAGCGGGACAGAATCAGCCCCAGCATTTT. It yields the protein CASSLAGQNQPQHF.

The chain couples TRBV3-1 (or the pseudogene TRBV3-2) to TRBJ1-1; D gene ambiguous. Germline CDR1 reads LGHDT; CDR2 reads YNNKEL (reference sequence). Trimming removed 3 bases at V and 10 bases at J, with 9 bases between. The CDR3 runs to 11 residues. The CDR3 is CASSHTERAFF. The CDR3 coding sequence is TGTGCCAGCAGCCACACGGAGAGAGCTTTCTTT.

The V call is TRBV15, the J call TRBJ1-1; D unresolved. Trimming cost V 1 base and J 0 bases, with 9 bases left between them. CDR1 and CDR2 from the germline V gene are LNHNV and YYDKDF (reference sequence). This CDR3 spans 15 amino acids. DNA of the CDR3: TGTGCCACCAGCAGAGGGCCTCCGATGAACACTGAAGCTTTCTTT. Translation: CATSRGPPMNTEAFF.

The table lists this clone with a few counts. V is TRBV11-2 and J is TRBJ1-6; TRBD1 is a possible D gene (5 bases). CDR1 is SGHAT and CDR2 is FQNNGV in the germline V gene. The V end lost 3 bases, the J end lost 8 bases, and 23 bases lay between the germline ends. This CDR3 contains 18 residues. CDR3 amino acids: CASSFLPPMGGRDSPLHF. CDR3 DNA: TGTGCCAGCAGCTTCTTACCCCCCATGGGTGGCAGGGATTCACCCCTCCACTTT.

The count of this clone is one. The genes are TRBV30 and TRBJ2-5; 7 bases fit TRBD1. This CDR3 is 13 amino acids long. Trimming took 7 bases from V and 4 from J; bases not matched to a gene: 9. The germline CDR1 and CDR2 sequences are GTSNPN and SVGIG (reference sequence). The DNA of the CDR3 is TGTGCCTACGCCCCAGGGGGATCAGAGACCCAGTACTTC. It encodes CAYAPGGSETQYF.

A single count supports this clone. The chain recombines TRBV7-9 with TRBJ1-3; unclear D gene. This CDR3 region has 15 residues. The V end was cut by 5 bases, the J end by 0 bases, with 11 bases between. Germline values: CDR1 SEHNR, CDR2 FQNEAQ (reference sequence). CDR3 coding DNA: TGTGCCAGCAGCCGCGGATCGGGCTCTGGAAACACCATATATTTT. Its protein is CASSRGSGSGNTIYF.